Presented here are 22 T cell receptor beta chains from one specimen sequenced in a study of blood T cell repertoires in COVID-19. Repertoires were generated with immunoSEQ multiplex PCR, while TCRdb's copy carries only in-frame clones and drops some. The repertoire holds fewer than 400,000 clones, with just under 90% as singletons. The sequencing sample was made of PBMCs or T cells enriched from blood (not recorded which). These receptor sequences come from a woman aged 45-60 years who had recovered from COVID-19.

This chain connects TRBV30 to TRBJ1-3; TRBD1 agrees at 7 bases. V dropped 0 bases and J dropped 4; count of bases not matched to a gene: 3. Looked up from germline, CDR1 is GTSNPN and CDR2 is SVGIG (reference sequence). This CDR3 region has 14 residues. CDR3 protein: CAWSVKGAGNTIYF. DNA of the CDR3: TGTGCCTGGAGTGTAAAGGGGGCGGGAAACACCATATATTTT.

This rearrangement joins TRBV10-3 to TRBJ2-5; TRBD1 matches 11 bases. Looked up from germline, CDR1 is ENHRY and CDR2 is SYGVKD. The CDR3 extends over 15 amino acids. With 6 bases clipped from V and 5 bases from J, the junction kept 8 bases outside the gene matches. The chain's CDR3 is CAISTGTGGRETQYF. The DNA for the CDR3 is TGTGCCATCAGCACCGGGACAGGGGGTCGGGAGACCCAGTACTTC.

The chain carries TRBV19 and TRBJ1-2, with D hard to call. V gave up 5 bases and J gave up 6 bases, with 13 bases separating them. The CDR3 length is 13 residues. In germline, CDR1 is LNHDA, CDR2 SQIVND (reference sequence). CDR3 bases: TGTGCCAGTAGTGTTGGTCACTTAGATGGCTACACCTTC. Encoded protein: CASSVGHLDGYTF.

The rearrangement links TRBV28 to TRBJ2-7, with D unclear. V lost 3 bases and J lost 3, with 6 bases in between. The germline CDR1 and CDR2 sequences are MDHEN and SYDVKM. The CDR3 is 12 residues long. The CDR3, as DNA: TGTGCCAGCAGTTTTAGTAGCTACGAGCAGTACTTC. It encodes CASSFSSYEQYF. The whole variable domain, filled in from reference TRBV28 and TRBJ2-7, reads DVKVTQSSRYLVKRTGEKVFLECVQDMDHENMFWYRQDPGLGLRLIYFSYDVKMKEKGDIPEGYSVSREKKERFSLILESASTNQTSMYLCASSFSSYEQYFGPGTRLTVT.

The rearrangement uses TRBV3-1 (or the pseudogene TRBV3-2) and TRBJ1-5, with 8 bases fitting TRBD1. CDR3 length equals 15 residues. Germline CDR1 LGHDT, CDR2 YNNKEL (reference sequence). Trimming cost V 1 base and J 2 bases; bases outside gene matches: 1. In DNA, the CDR3 is TGTGCCAGCAGCCAAGCGGGACAGGGCAATCAGCCCCAGCATTTT. Its protein product is CASSQAGQGNQPQHF.

This chain uses TRBV11-2 with TRBJ2-2; TRBD1 agrees at 8 bases. The ends lost 5 bases at V and 1 base at J; junction bases unmatched: 6. This CDR3 is built from 16 residues. From germline, CDR1 is SGHAT and CDR2 FQNNGV. As DNA, the CDR3 is TGTGCCAGCAGCCCGATGGACAGGGTGAACACCGGGGAGCTGTTTTTT. The encoded protein is CASSPMDRVNTGELFF. Complete variable domain (other parts from reference TRBV11-2 and TRBJ2-2): EAGVAQSPRYKIIEKRQSVAFWCNPISGHATLYWYQQILGQGPKLLIQFQNNGVVDDSQLPKDRFSAERLKGVDSTLKIQPAKLEDSAVYLCASSPMDRVNTGELFFGEGSRLTVL.

This rearrangement joins TRBV5-1 to TRBJ1-1; the D gene is possibly TRBD1 (6 bases). Germline lookup yields CDR1 SGHRS and CDR2 YFSETQ. The CDR3 consists of 14 residues. V was trimmed by 4 bases and J by 1 base, leaving 11 bases between them. As DNA, the CDR3 is TGCGCCAGCAGCGTATTACAGGGGAACACTGAAGCTTTCTTT. It encodes CASSVLQGNTEAFF.

The J gene is TRBJ2-3, the V gene TRBV14; TRBD1 matches 8 bases. CDR1 SGHDN and CDR2 FVKESK come from the germline V gene. The CDR3 loop spans 15 amino acids. With V trimmed by 4 bases and J by 0 bases, 3 bases remained unmatched. The CDR3, as DNA: TGTGCCAGCAGCCGTAGGACAGGGAGCACAGATACGCAGTATTTT. Translated, it gives CASSRRTGSTDTQYF.

The chain has TRBV12-3 or TRBV12-4 and TRBJ2-1; D is possibly TRBD2 (5 bases). CDR3 size: 12 residues. Trimming cost V 6 bases and J 3 bases, with 6 bases left between them. The CDR3, as DNA: TGTGCCAGCAGGGGAGACTACAATGAGCAGTTCTTC. Translation gives CASRGDYNEQFF.

The chain joins TRBV2 to TRBJ1-2; D possibly corresponds to TRBD1 (5 bases). This CDR3 has 15 amino acids. V gave up 7 bases and J gave up 4 bases, with 19 bases separating them. The V gene's germline CDR1 is SNHLY and CDR2 FYNNEI. CDR3 region: CASNTGRGPGYGYTF. CDR3 DNA sequence: TGTGCCAGCAATACGGGGAGGGGACCTGGCTATGGCTACACCTTC.

This clone was recorded only once. The J gene is TRBJ1-1, the V gene TRBV4-2; no clear D. The germline V and J ends were trimmed by 1 base and 1 base, with 10 bases remaining between them. The germline V gene has CDR1 LGHNA and CDR2 YNFKEQ. The CDR3 covers 15 residues. CDR3 protein: CASSQVGSPNTEAFF. For the CDR3, the DNA is TGTGCCAGCAGCCAAGTGGGCAGCCCGAACACTGAAGCTTTCTTT.

This clone has only one observation. V and J are TRBV5-4 and TRBJ1-2, with D maybe TRBD1 (5 bases). The CDR3 length is 15 residues. Trimming pared 0 bases from V and 1 base from J, leaving 10 bases between. Germline values: CDR1 SGHNT, CDR2 YYREEE (reference sequence). Here the CDR3 reads CASSLDRRLNYGYTF. The CDR3 DNA sequence: TGTGCCAGCAGCTTGGACAGGAGACTTAACTATGGCTACACCTTC. The variable domain in full, completed from reference TRBV5-4 and TRBJ1-2, reads ETGVTQSPTHLIKTRGQQVTLRCSSQSGHNTVSWYQQALGQGPQFIFQYYREEENGRGNFPPRFSGLQFPNYSSELNVNALELDDSALYLCASSLDRRLNYGYTFGSGTRLTVV.

This clone appeared once. V and J are TRBV7-2 and TRBJ2-7, with 15 bases identical to TRBD2. The CDR3 is made up of 17 amino acids. V was pared by 1 base and J by 6 bases, with 7 bases of the junction left unmatched. The germline V gene has CDR1 SGHTA and CDR2 FQGNSA. The CDR3 nucleotides are TGTGCCAGCAGCTTAGTCGGACTAGCGGGGGGGCCTGTCGAGCAGTACTTC. Protein product: CASSLVGLAGGPVEQYF. Drawing the rest from reference TRBV7-2 and TRBJ2-7, the complete variable domain is GAGVSQSPSNKVTEKGKDVELRCDPISGHTALYWYRQSLGQGLEFLIYFQGNSAPDKSGLPSDRFSAERTGGSVSTLTIQRTQQEDSAVYLCASSLVGLAGGPVEQYFGPGTRLTVT.

The chain joins TRBV18 to TRBJ1-3; 7 bases agree with TRBD1. CDR1 and CDR2 from the germline V gene are KGHSH and LQKENI. CDR3 length: 15 amino acids. With V trimmed by 4 bases and J by 4 bases, 7 bases remained unmatched. CDR3 sequence: CASSLGQFAGNTIYF. The CDR3 DNA reads TGTGCCAGCTCACTGGGACAGTTCGCGGGAAACACCATATATTTT.

The chain carries TRBV12-3 or TRBV12-4 and TRBJ1-2, with 7 positions matching TRBD1. V trimming: 8 bases; J trimming: 5 bases; junction bases outside the gene matches: 5. The CDR3 is 12 amino acids. CDR3: CASRDSSYGYTF. As DNA, the CDR3 is TGTGCCAGCCGGGACAGCAGTTATGGCTACACCTTC.

The chain uses TRBV28 and TRBJ2-1; 9 nucleotides agree with TRBD2. CDR1 MDHEN and CDR2 SYDVKM come from the germline V gene. V dropped 6 bases and J dropped 7; count of bases not matched to a gene: 10. CDR3 length: 15 amino acids. CDR3 coding DNA: TGTGCCAGCAGCCATTATAGCGGGGGTATGAATGAGCAGTTCTTC. Amino acid sequence: CASSHYSGGMNEQFF.

The V and J genes are TRBV5-1 and TRBJ1-1, with a weak D call TRBD1 (5 bases). The germline V and J ends were trimmed by 4 bases and 9 bases, with 16 bases remaining between them. Germline CDR1 is SGHRS and CDR2 is YFSETQ. The CDR3 is made up of 13 amino acids. In DNA form, the CDR3 reads TGCGCCAGCAGCACCGACGGCCGGGGGAAAGCTTTCTTT. Translation gives CASSTDGRGKAFF.

On this clone itself: Other DNA sequences in this sample translate to the same CDR3. The chain combines TRBV27 with TRBJ2-6; D is uncertain. V lost 3 bases, J lost 0 bases, and 3 bases lay in between. Germline values: CDR1 MNHEY, CDR2 SMNVEV (reference sequence). The CDR3 has 14 residues. The DNA for the CDR3 is TGTGCCAGCAGTTTCAGCTCTGGGGCCAACGTCCTGACTTTC. As protein: CASSFSSGANVLTF.

The chain combines TRBV6-5 with TRBJ1-4; 7 nucleotides agree with TRBD1. This CDR3 contains 14 residues. Per germline, CDR1 MNHEY and CDR2 SVGAGI. Trimming cost V 5 bases and J 5 bases; bases outside gene matches: 5. The CDR3 spells CASSPGTVNEKLFF. In nucleotides, the CDR3 is TGTGCCAGCAGTCCCGGGACAGTCAATGAAAAACTGTTTTTT.

The chain recombines TRBV7-2 with TRBJ2-1; D unclear. The CDR3 consists of 15 residues. The V end lost 5 bases, the J end lost 6 bases, and 17 bases lay between the germline ends. Germline lookup yields CDR1 SGHTA and CDR2 FQGNSA. CDR3 bases: TGTGCCAGCAGCCCACTACCGATCCAGAGCAATGAGCAGTTCTTC. As protein: CASSPLPIQSNEQFF.

The chain carries TRBV30 and TRBJ1-2; 7 bases are shared with TRBD1. The V segment lost 5 bases and the J segment 0 bases; nucleotides outside the gene matches: 0. Germline CDR1 reads GTSNPN; CDR2 reads SVGIG (reference sequence). The CDR3 totals 12 residues. The CDR3 DNA reads as TGTGCCTGGGGGACAGCTAACTATGGCTACACCTTC. Residues: CAWGTANYGYTF.

There are a few counts of this clone. V and J are TRBV7-9 and TRBJ1-2, with D unresolved. With 5 bases removed from V and 10 bases from J, the gap between germline ends came to 14 bases. Per germline, CDR1 SEHNR and CDR2 FQNEAQ (reference sequence). The CDR3 consists of 12 residues. The CDR3 nucleotides are TGTGCCAGCAGCAACCGAGCCCAACCCTACACCTTC. Its translation is CASSNRAQPYTF.